This TCR beta chain stems from a study of cytomegalovirus exposure and HLA in healthy donors. Study outcomes and limitations: The classifier, whose performance was assessed in both the original and validation cohorts, reportedly diagnosed cytomegalovirus status with high specificity and sensitivity. The study labeled roughly 160 TCR beta chains cytomegalovirus-associated. Associated with HLA alleles at 0.05 false discovery rate in a later analysis were around 17,000 TCR beta sequences. Likely technical artifact: a cluster of highly shared sequence variants.

In germline, CDR1 is SNHLY, CDR2 FYNNEI. The CDR3 length is 16 residues. The V and J ends lost 6 bases and 5 bases respectively, with 23 bases between them. Primers: 60 Vbeta forward and 13 Jbeta reverse. Profiling relied on immunoSEQ multiplex PCR, and the TCRdb table lists in-frame clones only, not all of them. The sample shows 95,000 to 150,000 clones, 74% of them seen only once. For this clone: The antigen is undetermined.

The source is a woman between 50 and 59 years old in good health and CMV-seropositive. The sequenced sample consisted of PBMCs. The chain combines TRBV2 with TRBJ2-7; a possible D gene is TRBD2 (5 bases). This CDR3 is CASSPQPGNISNEQYF. As DNA, the CDR3 is TGTGCCAGCAGCCCCCAGCCGGGGAATATCAGTAACGAGCAGTACTTC.